These 2 T cell receptor beta chains came from one sample sequenced in a study of T cell repertoires in cytomegalovirus infection. From the reads, TCRdb called clonotypes with MiXCR, one entry per CDR3 protein. Of 160,000 or so distinct CDR3 sequences in the sample, roughly 22% are singletons; the top ten hold about 25%. The antigens for these receptors are not known. The sequencing used CD8+ T cells from cultured PBMCs, collected from culture after CMV antigen stimulation. Receptors were obtained from a human donor in good health (CMV status not recorded). Some clones in this sample may be carry-over from other donors' samples.

The sample holds a few counts of this clonotype. The V and J genes are TRBV5-6 and TRBJ1-1, with 7 bases identical to TRBD1. CDR1 and CDR2 from the germline V gene are SGHDT and YYEEEE. The CDR3 length is 13 residues. V was pared by 0 bases and J by 7 bases, with 3 bases of the junction left unmatched. CDR3 bases: TGTGCCAGCAGCTTGGTTAGGGGGCTTGAAGCTTTCTTT. This gives the protein CASSLVRGLEAFF.

This chain links TRBV7-2 with TRBJ2-7, with 7 nucleotides matching TRBD2. There are 13 residues in the CDR3. The V gene's germline CDR1 is SGHTA and CDR2 FQGNSA. V lost 5 bases and J lost 3; bases outside the gene matches: 4. In nucleotides, the CDR3 is TGTGCCAGCAGCGGTACTAGCGACTACGAGCAGTACTTC. Amino acids: CASSGTSDYEQYF.